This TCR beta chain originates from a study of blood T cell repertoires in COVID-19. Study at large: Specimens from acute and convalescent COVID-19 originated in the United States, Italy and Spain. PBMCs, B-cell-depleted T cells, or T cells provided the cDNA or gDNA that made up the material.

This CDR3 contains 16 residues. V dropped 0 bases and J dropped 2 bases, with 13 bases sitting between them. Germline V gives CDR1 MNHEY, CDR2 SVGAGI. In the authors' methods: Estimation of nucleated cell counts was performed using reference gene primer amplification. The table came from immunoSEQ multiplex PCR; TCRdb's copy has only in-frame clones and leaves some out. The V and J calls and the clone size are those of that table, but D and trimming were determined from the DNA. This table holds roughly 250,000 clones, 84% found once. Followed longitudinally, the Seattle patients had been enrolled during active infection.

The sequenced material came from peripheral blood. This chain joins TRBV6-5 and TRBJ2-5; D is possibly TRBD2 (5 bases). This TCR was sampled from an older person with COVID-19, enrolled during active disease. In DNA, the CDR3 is TGTGCCAGCAGTTACTCGACGACTACCCAACAAGAGACCCAGTACTTC. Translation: CASSYSTTTQQETQYF.